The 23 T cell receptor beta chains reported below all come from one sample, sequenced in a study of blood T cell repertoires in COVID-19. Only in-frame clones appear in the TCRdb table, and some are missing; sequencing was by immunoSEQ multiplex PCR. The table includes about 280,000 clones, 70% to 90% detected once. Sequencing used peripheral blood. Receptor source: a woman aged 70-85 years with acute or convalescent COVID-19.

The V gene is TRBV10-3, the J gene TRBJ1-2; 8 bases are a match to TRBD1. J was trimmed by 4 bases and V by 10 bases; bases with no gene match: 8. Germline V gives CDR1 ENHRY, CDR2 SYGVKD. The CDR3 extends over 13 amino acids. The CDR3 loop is CATSTGDIYGYTF. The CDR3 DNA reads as TGTGCCACCTCGACAGGGGACATCTATGGCTACACCTTC.

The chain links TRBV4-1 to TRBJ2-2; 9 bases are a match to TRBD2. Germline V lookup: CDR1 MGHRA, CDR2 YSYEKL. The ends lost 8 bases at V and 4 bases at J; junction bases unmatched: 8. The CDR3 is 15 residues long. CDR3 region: CASVRRGGRTGELFF. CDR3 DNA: TGCGCCAGCGTCAGGCGGGGGGGCCGCACCGGGGAGCTGTTTTTT.

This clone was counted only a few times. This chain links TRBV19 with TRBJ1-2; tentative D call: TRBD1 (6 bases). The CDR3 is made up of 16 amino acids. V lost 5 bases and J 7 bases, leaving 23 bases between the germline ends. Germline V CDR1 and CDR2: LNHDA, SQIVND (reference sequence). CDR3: CASSLAGGGFTLGYTF. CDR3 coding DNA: TGTGCCAGTAGTCTGGCGGGAGGGGGATTTACTCTTGGCTACACCTTC. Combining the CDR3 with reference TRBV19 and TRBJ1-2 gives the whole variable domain DGGITQSPKYLFRKEGQNVTLSCEQNLNHDAMYWYRQDPGQGLRLIYYSQIVNDFQKGDIAEGYSVSREKKESFPLTVTSAQKNPTAFYLCASSLAGGGFTLGYTFGSGTRLTVV.

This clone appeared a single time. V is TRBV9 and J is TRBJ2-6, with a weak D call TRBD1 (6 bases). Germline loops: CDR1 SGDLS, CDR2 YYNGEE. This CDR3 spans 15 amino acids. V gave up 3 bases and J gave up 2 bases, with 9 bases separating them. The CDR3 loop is CASSGRGAGANVLTF. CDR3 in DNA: TGTGCCAGCAGCGGCAGGGGCGCTGGGGCCAACGTCCTGACTTTC.

The CDR3 DNA reads TGTGCCAGCAGCCTTTTTACAGGGGGGTCTAATGAAAAACTGTTTTTT. Translated, it gives CASSLFTGGSNEKLFF. This sequence joins TRBV9 and TRBJ1-4, with TRBD1 identical over 8 bases. Germline CDR1 and CDR2: SGDLS and YYNGEE. Germline trimming cut 4 bases from V and 3 bases from J; bases unmatched to any gene: 8. CDR3 length equals 16 residues. The entire variable domain, with the rest obtained from reference TRBV9 and TRBJ1-4, is as follows: DSGVTQTPKHLITATGQRVTLRCSPRSGDLSVYWYQQSLDQGLQFLIQYYNGEERAKGNILERFSAQQFPDLHSELNLSSLELGDSALYFCASSLFTGGSNEKLFFGSGTQLSVL.

The CDR3 is CASSYSTGGGYTF. CDR3 coding DNA: TGTGCCAGCAGTTACTCTACAGGGGGAGGCTACACCTTC. This rearrangement joins TRBV6-5 to TRBJ1-2, with 8 bases fitting TRBD1. Trimming cost V 0 bases and J 8 bases; bases outside gene matches: 2. CDR3 length: 13 amino acids. Germline CDR1 and CDR2: MNHEY and SVGAGI.

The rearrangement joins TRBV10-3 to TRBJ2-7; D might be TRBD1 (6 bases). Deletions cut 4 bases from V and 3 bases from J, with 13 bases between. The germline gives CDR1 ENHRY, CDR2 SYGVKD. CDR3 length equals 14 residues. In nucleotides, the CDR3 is TGTGCCATCAGTGGGGGGCCCCCTCTCTACGAGCAGTACTTC. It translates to CAISGGPPLYEQYF.

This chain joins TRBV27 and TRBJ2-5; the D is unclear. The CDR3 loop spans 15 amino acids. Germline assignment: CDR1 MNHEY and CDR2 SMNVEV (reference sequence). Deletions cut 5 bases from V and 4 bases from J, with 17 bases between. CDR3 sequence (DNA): TGTGCCAGCAGTCCAAAGACCTACCTAGGAGAGACCCAGTACTTC. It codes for CASSPKTYLGETQYF.

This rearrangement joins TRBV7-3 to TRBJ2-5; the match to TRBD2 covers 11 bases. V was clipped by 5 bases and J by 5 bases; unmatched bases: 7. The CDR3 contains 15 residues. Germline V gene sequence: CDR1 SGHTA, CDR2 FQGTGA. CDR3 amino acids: CASSQIAGGQETQYF. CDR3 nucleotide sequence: TGTGCCAGCAGCCAAATAGCGGGGGGGCAGGAGACCCAGTACTTC.

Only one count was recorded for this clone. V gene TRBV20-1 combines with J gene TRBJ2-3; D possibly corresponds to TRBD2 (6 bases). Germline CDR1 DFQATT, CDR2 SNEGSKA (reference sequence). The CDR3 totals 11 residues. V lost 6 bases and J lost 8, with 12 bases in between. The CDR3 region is CSAIPGATQYF. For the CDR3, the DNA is TGCAGTGCGATCCCGGGAGCTACGCAGTATTTT.

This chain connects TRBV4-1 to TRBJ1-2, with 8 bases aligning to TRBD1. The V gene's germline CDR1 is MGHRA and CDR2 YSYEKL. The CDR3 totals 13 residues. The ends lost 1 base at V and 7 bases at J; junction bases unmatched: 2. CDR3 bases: TGCGCCAGCAGCCAAGCAGGGGGCAGTGGCTACACCTTC. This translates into CASSQAGGSGYTF.

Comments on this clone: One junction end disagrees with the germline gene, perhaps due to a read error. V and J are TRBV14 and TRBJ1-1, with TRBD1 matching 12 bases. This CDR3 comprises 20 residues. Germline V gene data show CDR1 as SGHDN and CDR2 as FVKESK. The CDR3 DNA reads TGTGCCAGCAGCCAACGACCGGGACAGGGGGCGAGCATGGGGAACACTGAAGTTTTCTTT. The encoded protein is CASSQRPGQGASMGNTEVFF.

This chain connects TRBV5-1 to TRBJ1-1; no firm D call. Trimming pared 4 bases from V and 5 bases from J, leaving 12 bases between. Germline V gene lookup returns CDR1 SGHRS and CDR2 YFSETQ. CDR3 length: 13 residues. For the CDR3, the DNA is TGCGCCAGCAGCAGTCGGCTGGAGACTGAAGCTTTCTTT. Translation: CASSSRLETEAFF.

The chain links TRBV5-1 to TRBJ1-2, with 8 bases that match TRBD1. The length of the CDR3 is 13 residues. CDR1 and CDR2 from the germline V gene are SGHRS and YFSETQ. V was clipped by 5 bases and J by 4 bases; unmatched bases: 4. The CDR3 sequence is CASRNTGGYGYTF. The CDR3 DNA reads TGCGCCAGCAGGAACACAGGGGGCTATGGCTACACCTTC.

The CDR3 region has the DNA TGTGCCAGCAGCCGAGCCCGGGACAGGGGGAACACCATATATTTT. This sequence encodes CASSRARDRGNTIYF. The chain has TRBV4-2 and TRBJ1-3, with 11 bases fitting TRBD1. Trimming at V came to 4 bases and at J to 7 bases, leaving 6 bases not matched to a gene. This CDR3 contains 15 residues. Germline CDR1 reads LGHNA; CDR2 reads YNFKEQ.

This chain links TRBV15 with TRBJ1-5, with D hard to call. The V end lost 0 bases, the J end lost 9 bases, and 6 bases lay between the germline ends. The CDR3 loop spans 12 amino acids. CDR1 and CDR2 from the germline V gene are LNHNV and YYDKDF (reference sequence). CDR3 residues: CATSRESGPQHF. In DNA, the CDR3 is TGTGCCACCAGCAGAGAGTCGGGGCCCCAGCATTTT.

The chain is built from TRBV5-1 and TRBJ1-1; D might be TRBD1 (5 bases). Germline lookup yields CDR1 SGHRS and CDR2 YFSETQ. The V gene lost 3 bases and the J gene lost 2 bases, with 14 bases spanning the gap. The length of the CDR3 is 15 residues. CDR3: CASSSMGGGNTEAFF. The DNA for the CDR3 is TGCGCCAGCAGCTCCATGGGGGGGGGTAACACTGAAGCTTTCTTT.

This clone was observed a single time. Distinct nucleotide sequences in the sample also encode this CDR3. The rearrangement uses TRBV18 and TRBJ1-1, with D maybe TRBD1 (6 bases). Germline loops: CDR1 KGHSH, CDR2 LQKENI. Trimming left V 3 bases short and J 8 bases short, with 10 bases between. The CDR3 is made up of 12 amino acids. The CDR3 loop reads CASSPRTEEAFF. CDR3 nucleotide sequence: TGTGCCAGCTCACCCCGGACAGAAGAAGCTTTCTTT.

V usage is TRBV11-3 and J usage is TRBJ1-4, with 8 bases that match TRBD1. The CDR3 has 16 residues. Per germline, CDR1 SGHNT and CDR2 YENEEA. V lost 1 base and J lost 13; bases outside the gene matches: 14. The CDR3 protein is CASSLVRDRPPDPLFF. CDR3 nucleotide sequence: TGTGCCAGCAGCTTAGTCCGGGACAGGCCGCCGGATCCACTGTTTTTT. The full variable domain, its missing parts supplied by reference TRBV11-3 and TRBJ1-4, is EAGVVQSPRYKIIEKKQPVAFWCNPISGHNTLYWYLQNLGQGPELLIRYENEEAVDDSQLPKDRFSAERLKGVDSTLKIQPAELGDSAVYLCASSLVRDRPPDPLFFGSGTQLSVL.

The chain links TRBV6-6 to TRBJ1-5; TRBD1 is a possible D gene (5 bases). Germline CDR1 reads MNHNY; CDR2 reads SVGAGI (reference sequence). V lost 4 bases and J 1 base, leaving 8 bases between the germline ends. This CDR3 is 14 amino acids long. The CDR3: CASSFRQSNQPQHF. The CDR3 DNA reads TGTGCCAGCAGTTTCCGACAGAGCAATCAGCCCCAGCATTTT.

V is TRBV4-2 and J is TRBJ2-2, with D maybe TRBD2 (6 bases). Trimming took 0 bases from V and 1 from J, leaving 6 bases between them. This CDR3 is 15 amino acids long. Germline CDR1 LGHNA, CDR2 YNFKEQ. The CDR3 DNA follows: TGTGCCAGCAGCCAAGAGCGGGGGAACACCGGGGAGCTGTTTTTT. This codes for CASSQERGNTGELFF.

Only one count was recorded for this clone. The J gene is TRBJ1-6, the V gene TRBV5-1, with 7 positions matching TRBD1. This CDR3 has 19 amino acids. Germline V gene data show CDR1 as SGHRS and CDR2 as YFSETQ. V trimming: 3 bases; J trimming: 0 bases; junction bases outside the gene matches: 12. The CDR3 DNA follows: TGCGCCAGCAGCTCACAGACAGGGATAAGAGGCTCCTATAATTCACCCCTCCACTTT. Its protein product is CASSSQTGIRGSYNSPLHF.

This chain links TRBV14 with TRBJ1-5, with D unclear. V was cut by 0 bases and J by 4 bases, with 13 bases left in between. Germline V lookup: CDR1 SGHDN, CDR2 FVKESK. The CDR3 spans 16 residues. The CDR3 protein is CASSQDGLSGNQPQHF. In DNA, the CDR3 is TGTGCCAGCAGCCAAGACGGTCTTTCAGGAAATCAGCCCCAGCATTTT.